These T cell receptor beta chains were read from a single sample in a study of CD8 T cells in ankylosing spondylitis. TCRdb used MiXCR to reprocess the 5' RACE reads, holding one entry per CDR3 protein. The sample lists some 700,000 distinct CDR3 sequences, around a fifth occurring once. The sample comprised blood, either unsorted or a sorted T cell fraction (not recorded which). The receptors shown here come from a male donor with ankylosing spondylitis. The CDR3 runs from the conserved cysteine through the conserved F or W. D genes are given only for firm matches. Size is stated for part of the rows, as once, few or many counts, or as a class when the clone is expanded.

v_call	clone_size	d_call	j_call	cdr3_nt	cdr3_aa
TRBV20-1	NA	NA	TRBJ1-1	TGCAGTGCTAGACGGGGGGTAGTACGGAACACTGAAGCTTTCTTT	CSARRGVVRNTEAFF
TRBV5-1	many	NA	TRBJ2-1	TGCGCCAGCAGCTTTCGTGGGGACTCCTACAATGAGCAGTTCTTC	CASSFRGDSYNEQFF
TRBV4-2	NA	TRBD2	TRBJ2-2	TGTGCCAGCAGCCAGATGGGCCTAGCGGGAGGTGCCGGGGAGCTGTTTTTT	CASSQMGLAGGAGELFF
TRBV6-2/TRBV6-3	few	NA	TRBJ2-1	TGTGCCAGCAGCCCCGAACTTCCTGAGCAGTTCTTC	CASSPELPEQFF
TRBV10-3	few	NA	TRBJ1-1	TGTGCCATCATGGTGAACACTGAAGCTTTCTTT	CAIMVNTEAFF
TRBV5-1	NA	TRBD1	TRBJ1-2	TGCGCCAGCAGCTTGGGGACAGGGGAAGGCTACACCTTC	CASSLGTGEGYTF
TRBV4-1	NA	TRBD1	TRBJ2-1	TGCGCCAGCAGCCGAGAGGGAGGGGGACAGGGTTGGAACGAGCAGTTCTTC	CASSREGGGQGWNEQFF
TRBV4-2	few	NA	TRBJ2-1	TGTGCCAGCAGCCCGGTAGTAGGTGAGCAGTTCTTC	CASSPVVGEQFF
TRBV4-2	many	TRBD1	TRBJ1-4	TGTGCCAGCAGCCAAGATATGAAGGGGGCGAATGAAAAACTGTTTTTT	CASSQDMKGANEKLFF
TRBV29-1	few	TRBD2	TRBJ2-7	TGCAGCGTTCCTCCTCGGCCGAGGGAGGGCGAGCAGTACTTC	CSVPPRPREGEQYF
TRBV11-2	many	TRBD2	TRBJ2-3	TGTGCCAGCAGCCCCGGACTAGCAGATTATGGGAATACGCAGTATTTT	CASSPGLADYGNTQYF
TRBV20-1	NA	NA	TRBJ2-2	TGCAGTGCCCCGAGACCGGGGGCTTACACCGGGGAGCTGTTTTTT	CSAPRPGAYTGELFF
TRBV6-1	few	NA	TRBJ1-1	TGTGCCAGCAGTGGGGCGACAATCATGAACACTGAAGCTTTCTTT	CASSGATIMNTEAFF
TRBV6-1	few	NA	TRBJ2-5	TGTGCCAGCAGGTCCACTGTCAACGGGGAGACCCAGTACTTC	CASRSTVNGETQYF
TRBV4-2	NA	NA	TRBJ2-3	TGCGCCAGCAGCCAAGATTGGGCAGCCCGCACAGATACGCAGTATTTT	CASSQDWAARTDTQYF
TRBV3-1	NA	TRBD1	TRBJ1-4	TGTGCCAGCAGCCCGAGCCAGACAGGGTACAAAGGCCTTGAAAAACTGTTTTTT	CASSPSQTGYKGLEKLFF
TRBV5-1	few	NA	TRBJ1-2	TGCGCCAGCAGCTTGGCCGGAGGGGTCGGAGGCTACACCTTC	CASSLAGGVGGYTF
TRBV7-6	NA	NA	TRBJ2-7	TGTGCCAGCAGCTCGGGACACTCCACCTACGAGCAGTACTTC	CASSSGHSTYEQYF
TRBV18	NA	NA	TRBJ2-7	TGTGCCAGCTCACCCGAAAGCGGGCTCACCTACGAGCAGTACTTC	CASSPESGLTYEQYF
TRBV7-2	few	NA	TRBJ1-5	TGTGCCAGCAGCTCGGGGCTCCCGAGAGGTCAGCCCCAGCATTTT	CASSSGLPRGQPQHF
TRBV7-6	NA	NA	TRBJ2-3	TGTGCCAGCAGCCCCCCGGCCCCGACTAGGATACCAGATACGCAGTATTTT	CASSPPAPTRIPDTQYF
TRBV20-1	NA	TRBD1	TRBJ1-1	TGCAGTGCTGGGACAGACGGGAAAGGGGGCACTGAAGCTTTCTTT	CSAGTDGKGGTEAFF